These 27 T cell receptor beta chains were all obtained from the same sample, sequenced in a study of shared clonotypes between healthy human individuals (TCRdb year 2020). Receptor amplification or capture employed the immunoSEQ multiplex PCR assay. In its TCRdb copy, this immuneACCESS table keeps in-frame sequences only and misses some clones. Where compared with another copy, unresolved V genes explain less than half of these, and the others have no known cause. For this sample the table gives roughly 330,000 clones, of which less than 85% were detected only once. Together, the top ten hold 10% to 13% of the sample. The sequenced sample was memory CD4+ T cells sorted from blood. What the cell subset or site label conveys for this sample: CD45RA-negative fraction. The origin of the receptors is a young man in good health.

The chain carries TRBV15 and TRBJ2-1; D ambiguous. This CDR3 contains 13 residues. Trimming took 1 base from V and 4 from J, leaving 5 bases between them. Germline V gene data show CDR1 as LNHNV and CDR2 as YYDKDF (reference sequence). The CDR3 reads CATSRAPYNEQFF. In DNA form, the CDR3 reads TGTGCCACCAGCAGAGCGCCTTACAATGAGCAGTTCTTC.

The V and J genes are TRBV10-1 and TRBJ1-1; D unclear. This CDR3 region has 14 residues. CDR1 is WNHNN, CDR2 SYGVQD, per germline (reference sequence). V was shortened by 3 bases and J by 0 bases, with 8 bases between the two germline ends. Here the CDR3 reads CASSEMPLNTEAFF. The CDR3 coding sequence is TGCGCCAGCAGTGAAATGCCCTTGAACACTGAAGCTTTCTTT.

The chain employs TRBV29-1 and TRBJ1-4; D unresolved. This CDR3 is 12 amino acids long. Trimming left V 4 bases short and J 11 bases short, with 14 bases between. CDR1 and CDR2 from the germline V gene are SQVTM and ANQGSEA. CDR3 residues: CSVGSGREKLFF. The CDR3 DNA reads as TGCAGCGTTGGGTCCGGCAGAGAGAAACTGTTTTTT.

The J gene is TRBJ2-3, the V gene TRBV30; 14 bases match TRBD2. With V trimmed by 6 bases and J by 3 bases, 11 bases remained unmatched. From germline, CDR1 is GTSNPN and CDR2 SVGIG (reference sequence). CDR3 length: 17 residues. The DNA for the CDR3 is TGTGCCTGCGCCGGGACTAGCGGGGGCCGGTCTACAGATACGCAGTATTTT. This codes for CACAGTSGGRSTDTQYF.

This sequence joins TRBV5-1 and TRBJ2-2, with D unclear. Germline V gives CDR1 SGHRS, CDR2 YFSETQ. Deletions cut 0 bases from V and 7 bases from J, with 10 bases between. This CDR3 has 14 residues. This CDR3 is CASSLGQPGGELFF. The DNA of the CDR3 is TGCGCCAGCAGCTTGGGACAACCGGGCGGGGAGCTGTTTTTT.

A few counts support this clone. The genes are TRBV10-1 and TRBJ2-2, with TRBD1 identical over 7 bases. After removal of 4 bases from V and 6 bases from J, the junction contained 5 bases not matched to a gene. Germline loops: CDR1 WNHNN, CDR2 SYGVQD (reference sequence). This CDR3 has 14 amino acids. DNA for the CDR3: TGCGCCAGCAGTGGACAGGGCCTAGCCGGGGAGCTGTTTTTT. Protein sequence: CASSGQGLAGELFF.

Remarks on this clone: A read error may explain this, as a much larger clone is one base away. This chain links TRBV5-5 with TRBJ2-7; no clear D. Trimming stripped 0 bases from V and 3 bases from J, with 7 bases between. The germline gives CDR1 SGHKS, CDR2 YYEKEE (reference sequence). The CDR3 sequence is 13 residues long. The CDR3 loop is CASSLAYDYEQYF. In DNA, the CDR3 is TGTGCCAGCAGCTTGGCCTACGACTACGAGCAGTACTTC. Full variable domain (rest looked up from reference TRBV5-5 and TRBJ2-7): DAGVTQSPTHLIKTRGQQVTLRCSPISGHKSVSWYQQVLGQGPQFIFQYYEKEERGRGNFPDRFSARQFPNYSSELNVNALLLGDSALYLCASSLAYDYEQYFGPGTRLTVT.

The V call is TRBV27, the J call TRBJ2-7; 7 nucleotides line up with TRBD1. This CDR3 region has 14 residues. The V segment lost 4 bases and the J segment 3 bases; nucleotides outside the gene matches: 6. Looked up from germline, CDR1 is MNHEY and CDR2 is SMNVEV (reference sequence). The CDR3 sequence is CASSYRQGRYEQYF. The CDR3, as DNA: TGTGCCAGCAGTTATCGACAGGGACGCTACGAGCAGTACTTC.

The CDR3 here is CASKPTGYNGYTF. CDR3 sequence (DNA): TGTGCCAGCAAGCCGACAGGGTATAATGGCTACACCTTC. V usage is TRBV6-1 and J usage is TRBJ1-2; TRBD1 matches 7 bases. This CDR3 spans 13 amino acids. Trimming took 7 bases from V and 6 from J; bases not matched to a gene: 8. The V gene's germline CDR1 is MNHNS and CDR2 SASEGT.

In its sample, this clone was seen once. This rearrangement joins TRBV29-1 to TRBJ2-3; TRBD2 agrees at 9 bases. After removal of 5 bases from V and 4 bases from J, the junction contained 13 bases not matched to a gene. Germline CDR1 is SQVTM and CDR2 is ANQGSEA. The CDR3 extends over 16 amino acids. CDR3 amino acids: CSVITPSGKFADTQYF. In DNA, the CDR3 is TGCAGCGTTATAACGCCTAGCGGGAAATTCGCAGATACGCAGTATTTT.

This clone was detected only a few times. The DNA of the CDR3 is TGTGCCAGCAAGACAGGGGCCAACTATGGCTACACCTTC. The encoded protein is CASKTGANYGYTF. This chain links TRBV28 with TRBJ1-2; 8 positions agree with TRBD1. Germline V gene sequence: CDR1 MDHEN, CDR2 SYDVKM. The CDR3 covers 13 residues. The ends lost 7 bases at V and 2 bases at J; junction bases unmatched: 3.

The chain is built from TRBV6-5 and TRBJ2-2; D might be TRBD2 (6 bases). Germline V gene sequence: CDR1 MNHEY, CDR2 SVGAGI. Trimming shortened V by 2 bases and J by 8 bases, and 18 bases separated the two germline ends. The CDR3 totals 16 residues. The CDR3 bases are TGTGCCAGCAGTTACCCCTCGGGGGTCTCGGTTGGGGAGCTGTTTTTT. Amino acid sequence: CASSYPSGVSVGELFF.

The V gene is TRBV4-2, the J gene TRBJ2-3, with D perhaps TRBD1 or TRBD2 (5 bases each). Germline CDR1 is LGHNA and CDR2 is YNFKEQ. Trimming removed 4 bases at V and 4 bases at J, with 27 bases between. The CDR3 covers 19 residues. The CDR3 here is CASSLSFNVALGVSDTQYF. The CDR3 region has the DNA TGTGCCAGCAGCCTCTCGTTCAACGTCGCATTGGGGGTTTCAGATACGCAGTATTTT.

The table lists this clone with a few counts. The CDR3 is CASSNQGGTGELFF. Written as DNA, the CDR3 is TGTGCCAGCAGTAACCAGGGAGGGACCGGGGAGCTGTTTTTT. V and J are TRBV5-4 and TRBJ2-2; 7 nucleotides align to TRBD2. Losses at the gene ends were 5 bases for V and 5 bases for J; bases not matched to a gene: 6. Looked up from germline, CDR1 is SGHNT and CDR2 is YYREEE (reference sequence). CDR3 length: 14 amino acids.

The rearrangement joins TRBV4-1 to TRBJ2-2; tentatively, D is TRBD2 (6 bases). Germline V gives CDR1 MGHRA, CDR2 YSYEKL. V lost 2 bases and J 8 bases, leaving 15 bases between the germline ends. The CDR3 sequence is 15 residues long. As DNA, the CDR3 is TGCGCCAGCAGCCAACTGACTAGGAGCTTGGGGGAGCTGTTTTTT. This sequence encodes CASSQLTRSLGELFF.

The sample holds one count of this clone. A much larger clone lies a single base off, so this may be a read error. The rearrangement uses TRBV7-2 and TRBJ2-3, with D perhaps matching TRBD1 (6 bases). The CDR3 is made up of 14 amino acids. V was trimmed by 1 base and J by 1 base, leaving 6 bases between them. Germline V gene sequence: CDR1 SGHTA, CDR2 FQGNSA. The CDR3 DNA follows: TGTGCCAGCAGCTTAGACAGGGGCACAGATACGCAGTATTTT. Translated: CASSLDRGTDTQYF.

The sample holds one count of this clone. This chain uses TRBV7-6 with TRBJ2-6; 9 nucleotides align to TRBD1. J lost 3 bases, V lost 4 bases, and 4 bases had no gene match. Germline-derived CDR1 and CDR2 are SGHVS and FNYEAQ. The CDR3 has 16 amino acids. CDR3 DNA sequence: TGTGCCAGCAGCTCTACAGGGGGCAGTGGGGCCAACGTCCTGACTTTC. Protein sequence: CASSSTGGSGANVLTF.

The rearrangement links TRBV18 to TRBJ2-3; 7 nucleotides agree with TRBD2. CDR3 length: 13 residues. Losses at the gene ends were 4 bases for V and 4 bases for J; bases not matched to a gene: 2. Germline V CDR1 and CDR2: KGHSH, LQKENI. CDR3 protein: CASSLLAADTQYF. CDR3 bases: TGTGCCAGCTCACTGCTAGCGGCAGATACGCAGTATTTT.

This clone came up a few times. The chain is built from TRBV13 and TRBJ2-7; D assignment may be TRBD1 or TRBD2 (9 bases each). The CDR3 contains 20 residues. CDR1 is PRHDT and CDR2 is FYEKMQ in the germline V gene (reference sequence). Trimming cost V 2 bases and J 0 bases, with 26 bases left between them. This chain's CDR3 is CASSLLGTGLAGANSYEQYF. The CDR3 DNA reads TGTGCCAGCAGCTTACTCGGGACAGGGTTAGCGGGAGCGAACTCCTACGAGCAGTACTTC.

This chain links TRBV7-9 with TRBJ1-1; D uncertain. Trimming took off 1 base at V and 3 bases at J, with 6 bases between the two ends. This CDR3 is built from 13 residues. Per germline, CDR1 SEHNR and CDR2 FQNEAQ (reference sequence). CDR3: CASSLVRDTEAFF. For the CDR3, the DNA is TGTGCCAGCAGCTTAGTGAGGGACACTGAAGCTTTCTTT. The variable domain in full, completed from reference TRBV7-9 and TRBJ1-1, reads DTGVSQNPRHKITKRGQNVTFRCDPISEHNRLYWYRQTLGQGPEFLTYFQNEAQLEKSRLLSDRFSAERPKGSFSTLEIQRTEQGDSAMYLCASSLVRDTEAFFGQGTRLTVV.

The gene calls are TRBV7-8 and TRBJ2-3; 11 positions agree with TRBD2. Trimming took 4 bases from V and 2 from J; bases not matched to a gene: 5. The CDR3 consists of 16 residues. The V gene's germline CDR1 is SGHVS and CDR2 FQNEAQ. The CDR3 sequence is CASSYLAGGYTDTQYF. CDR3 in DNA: TGTGCCAGCAGCTACCTAGCGGGAGGCTACACAGATACGCAGTATTTT.

The CDR3 spells CASSLVLATDTQYF. CDR3 in DNA: TGTGCCAGCAGTTTAGTCCTGGCTACAGATACGCAGTATTTT. The V call is TRBV27, the J call TRBJ2-3; D not resolved. With 2 bases removed from V and 3 bases from J, the gap between germline ends came to 9 bases. This CDR3 has 14 residues. Germline lookup yields CDR1 MNHEY and CDR2 SMNVEV (reference sequence).

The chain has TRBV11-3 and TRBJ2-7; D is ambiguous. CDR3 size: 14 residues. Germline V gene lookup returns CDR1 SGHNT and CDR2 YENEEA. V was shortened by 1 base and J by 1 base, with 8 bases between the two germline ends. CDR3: CASSLAVGSYEQYF. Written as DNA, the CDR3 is TGTGCCAGCAGCTTAGCCGTTGGATCCTACGAGCAGTACTTC.

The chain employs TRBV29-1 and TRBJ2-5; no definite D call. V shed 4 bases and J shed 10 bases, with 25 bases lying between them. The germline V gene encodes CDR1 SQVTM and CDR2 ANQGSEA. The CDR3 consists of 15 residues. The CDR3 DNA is TGCAGCGTTGGAGGTTCGGTAGACATCAAGAGAAACCAGTACTTC. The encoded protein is CSVGGSVDIKRNQYF.

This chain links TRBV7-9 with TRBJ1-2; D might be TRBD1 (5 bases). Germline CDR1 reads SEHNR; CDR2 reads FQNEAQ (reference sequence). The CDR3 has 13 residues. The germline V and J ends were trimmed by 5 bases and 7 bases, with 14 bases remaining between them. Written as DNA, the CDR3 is TGTGCCAGCAGCCCCTCCGTGGGGGGTGGCTACACCTTC. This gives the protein CASSPSVGGGYTF.

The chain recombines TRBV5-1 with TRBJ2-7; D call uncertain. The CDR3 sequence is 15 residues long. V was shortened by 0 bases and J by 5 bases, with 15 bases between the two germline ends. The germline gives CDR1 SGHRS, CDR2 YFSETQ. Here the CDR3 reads CASSLAHLLVHEQYF. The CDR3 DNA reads TGCGCCAGCAGCTTGGCCCACCTGCTGGTCCACGAGCAGTACTTC. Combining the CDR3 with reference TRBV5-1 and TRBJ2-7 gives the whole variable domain KAGVTQTPRYLIKTRGQQVTLSCSPISGHRSVSWYQQTPGQGLQFLFEYFSETQRNKGNFPGRFSGRQFSNSRSEMNVSTLELGDSALYLCASSLAHLLVHEQYFGPGTRLTVT.

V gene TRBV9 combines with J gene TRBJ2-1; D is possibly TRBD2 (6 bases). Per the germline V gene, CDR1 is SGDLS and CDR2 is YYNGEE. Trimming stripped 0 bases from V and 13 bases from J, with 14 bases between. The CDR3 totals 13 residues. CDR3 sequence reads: CASSVEGLVVQFF. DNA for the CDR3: TGTGCCAGCAGCGTAGAGGGACTGGTCGTTCAGTTCTTC. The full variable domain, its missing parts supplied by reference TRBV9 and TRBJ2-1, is DSGVTQTPKHLITATGQRVTLRCSPRSGDLSVYWYQQSLDQGLQFLIQYYNGEERAKGNILERFSAQQFPDLHSELNLSSLELGDSALYFCASSVEGLVVQFFGPGTRLTVL.